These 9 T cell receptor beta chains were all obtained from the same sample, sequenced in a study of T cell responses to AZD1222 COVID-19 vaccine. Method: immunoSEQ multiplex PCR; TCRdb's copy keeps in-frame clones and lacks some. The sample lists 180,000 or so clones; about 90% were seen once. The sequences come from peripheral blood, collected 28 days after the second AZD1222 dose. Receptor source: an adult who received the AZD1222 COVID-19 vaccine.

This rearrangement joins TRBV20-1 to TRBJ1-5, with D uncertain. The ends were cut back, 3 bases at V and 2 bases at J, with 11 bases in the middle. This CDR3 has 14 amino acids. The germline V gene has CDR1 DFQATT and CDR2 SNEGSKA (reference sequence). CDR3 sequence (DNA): TGCAGTGCTAGTCCGTCGGGCGGCAATCAGCCCCAGCATTTT. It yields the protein CSASPSGGNQPQHF.

The CDR3 DNA is TGTGCCAGCAGCTTAGGCCCTCTAGGGTCTGTTTATGGCTACACCTTC. The encoded protein is CASSLGPLGSVYGYTF. The V and J genes are TRBV7-9 and TRBJ1-2; D ambiguous. The CDR3 length is 16 residues. Germline CDR1 is SEHNR and CDR2 is FQNEAQ (reference sequence). Between the trimmed V and J ends, which lost 1 base and 5 bases, there was a span of 17 bases.

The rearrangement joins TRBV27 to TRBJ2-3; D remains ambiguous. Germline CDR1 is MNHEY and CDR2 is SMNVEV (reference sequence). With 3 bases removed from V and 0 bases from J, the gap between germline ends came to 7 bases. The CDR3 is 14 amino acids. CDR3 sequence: CASSFSVSTDTQYF. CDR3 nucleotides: TGTGCCAGCAGTTTCTCAGTGAGCACAGATACGCAGTATTTT.

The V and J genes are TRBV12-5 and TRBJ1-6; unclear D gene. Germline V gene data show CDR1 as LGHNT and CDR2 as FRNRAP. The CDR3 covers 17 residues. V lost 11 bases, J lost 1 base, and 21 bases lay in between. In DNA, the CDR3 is TGTGCTCTCCGAAGAAGGGTCCCGGGGTCCTATAATTCACCCCTCCACTTT. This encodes CALRRRVPGSYNSPLHF. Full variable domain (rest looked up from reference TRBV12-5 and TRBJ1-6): DARVTQTPRHKVTEMGQEVTMRCQPILGHNTVFWYRQTMMQGLELLAYFRNRAPLDDSGMPKDRFSAEMPDATLATLKIQPSEPRDSAVYFCALRRRVPGSYNSPLHFGNGTRLTVT.

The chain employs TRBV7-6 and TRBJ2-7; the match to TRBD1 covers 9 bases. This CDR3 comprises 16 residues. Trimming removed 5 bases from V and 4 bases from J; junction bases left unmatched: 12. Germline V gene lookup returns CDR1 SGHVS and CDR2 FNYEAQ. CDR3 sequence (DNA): TGTGCCAGCAGCCAAAACCCGGGACAGGGTTTTTACGAGCAGTACTTC. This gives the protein CASSQNPGQGFYEQYF.

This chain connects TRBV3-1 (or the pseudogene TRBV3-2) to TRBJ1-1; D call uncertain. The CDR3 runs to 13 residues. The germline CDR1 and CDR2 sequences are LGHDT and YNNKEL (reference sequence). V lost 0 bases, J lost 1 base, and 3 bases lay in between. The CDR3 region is CASSQDENTEAFF. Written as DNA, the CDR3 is TGTGCCAGCAGCCAAGATGAGAACACTGAAGCTTTCTTT.

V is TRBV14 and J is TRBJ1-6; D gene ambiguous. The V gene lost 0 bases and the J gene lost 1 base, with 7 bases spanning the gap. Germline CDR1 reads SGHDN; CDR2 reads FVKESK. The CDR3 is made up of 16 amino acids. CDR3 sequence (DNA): TGTGCCAGCAGCCAAGAGCGGCAGTCCTATAATTCACCCCTCCACTTT. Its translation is CASSQERQSYNSPLHF.

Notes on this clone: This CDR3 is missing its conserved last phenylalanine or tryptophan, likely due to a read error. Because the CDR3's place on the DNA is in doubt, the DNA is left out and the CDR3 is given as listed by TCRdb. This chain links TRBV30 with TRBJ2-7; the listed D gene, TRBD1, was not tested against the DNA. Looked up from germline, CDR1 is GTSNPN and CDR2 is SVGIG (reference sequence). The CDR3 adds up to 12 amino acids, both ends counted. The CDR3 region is CAWRSRAGGIVI.

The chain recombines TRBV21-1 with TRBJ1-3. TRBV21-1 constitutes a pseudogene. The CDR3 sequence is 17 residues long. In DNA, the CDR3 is TGTGCCAGCAGCAAAGCACGGGAGGGAGTGAGCGGAAACACCATATATTTT. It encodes CASSKAREGVSGNTIYF.